The 28 T cell receptor beta chains listed next were all sequenced from one sample in a study of blood T cell repertoires in COVID-19 (TCRdb year 2020). Library preparation was by the immunoSEQ multiplex PCR assay. TCRdb's version of the immuneACCESS table is confined to in-frame rearrangements and falls short of the full clone set. An unresolved V gene accounts for under half of the shortfall where checked; the remainder is of unknown origin. Counted in this sample were roughly 120,000 clones; around 74% of them appeared once. About 5.5% of the sample comes from the top ten. The specimen sequenced was peripheral blood. These receptors were collected from an elderly man with COVID-19, enrolled during active disease.

The chain employs TRBV18 and TRBJ2-2; a possible D gene is TRBD2 (5 bases). Trimming cost V 3 bases and J 4 bases, with 12 bases left between them. Germline lookup yields CDR1 KGHSH and CDR2 LQKENI. The CDR3 extends over 15 amino acids. CDR3: CASSPDSAGTGELFF. In DNA form, the CDR3 reads TGTGCCAGCTCACCGGATAGCGCCGGCACCGGGGAGCTGTTTTTT.

V usage is TRBV7-2 and J usage is TRBJ2-7, with 12 bases identical to TRBD2. The CDR3 has 15 residues. The germline gives CDR1 SGHTA, CDR2 FQGNSA. Trimming cost V 6 bases and J 2 bases; bases outside gene matches: 5. The DNA for the CDR3 is TGTGCCAGCAGTATACTAGCGGGAGGCACCTACGAGCAGTACTTC. This translates into CASSILAGGTYEQYF.

V usage is TRBV7-2 and J usage is TRBJ2-7; 9 nucleotides match TRBD2. Germline CDR1 and CDR2: SGHTA and FQGNSA. The V gene end was trimmed by 8 bases and the J gene end by 4 bases; junction bases not matched to a gene: 12. The CDR3 has 15 residues. CDR3 residues: CASHPGLAGIYEQYF. CDR3 bases: TGTGCCAGCCACCCTGGGCTAGCGGGAATATACGAGCAGTACTTC.

This chain uses TRBV30 with TRBJ1-3; D not certain. Germline V gives CDR1 GTSNPN, CDR2 SVGIG (reference sequence). V lost 4 bases to trimming and J lost 3 bases, with 7 bases between them. The CDR3 runs 12 residues. The CDR3 protein is CAWKRIGNTIYF. As DNA, the CDR3 is TGTGCCTGGAAGCGAATTGGAAACACCATATATTTT.

The chain uses TRBV29-1 and TRBJ2-3; 8 nucleotides line up with TRBD1. Germline assignment: CDR1 SQVTM and CDR2 ANQGSEA. CDR3 length: 17 residues. V shed 0 bases, J shed 0 bases, and the junction held 8 bases outside the gene matches. CDR3 sequence: CSVEEGPNRGSTDTQYF. In DNA, the CDR3 is TGCAGCGTTGAAGAAGGCCCCAACAGGGGGAGCACAGATACGCAGTATTTT.

The chain carries TRBV21-1 and TRBJ1-5. TRBV21-1 is designated a pseudogene. This CDR3 spans 19 amino acids. The CDR3 region has the DNA TGTGCCAGCAGCAGACCTCCGGGACTTGTTGGAGGGAGCAATCAGCCCCAGCATTTT. This gives the protein CASSRPPGLVGGSNQPQHF.

The chain has TRBV4-3 and TRBJ1-6, with 9 bases fitting TRBD1. Trimming at V came to 2 bases and at J to 9 bases, leaving 5 bases not matched to a gene. The CDR3 spans 15 residues. CDR1 and CDR2 (germline): LGHNA, YSLEER. The CDR3 nucleotides are TGCGCCAGCAGCCAAACGACAGGGGGAGGTTCACCCCTCCACTTT. Protein: CASSQTTGGGSPLHF.

The chain couples TRBV3-1 (or the pseudogene TRBV3-2) to TRBJ2-3; unclear D gene. The CDR3 is 16 residues long. Germline V lookup: CDR1 LGHDT, CDR2 YNNKEL (reference sequence). V dropped 2 bases and J dropped 3 bases, with 15 bases sitting between them. The CDR3 region has the DNA TGTGCCAGCAGCCAAACTTTCGACTGGATAACAGATACGCAGTATTTT. Its translation: CASSQTFDWITDTQYF.

The CDR3 sequence: CASSKAALSTYNEQFF. CDR3 sequence (DNA): TGTGCCAGCAGCAAAGCGGCTTTAAGTACCTACAATGAGCAGTTCTTC. The chain carries TRBV21-1 and TRBJ2-1; the D segment call TRBD1 is taken from the table without a DNA check. TRBV21-1 is a listed pseudogene. The CDR3 loop spans 16 amino acids.

The chain combines TRBV6-5 with TRBJ2-7; the match to TRBD1 covers 8 bases. Losses at the gene ends were 11 bases for V and 2 bases for J; bases not matched to a gene: 8. CDR3 length equals 13 residues. Germline assignment: CDR1 MNHEY and CDR2 SVGAGI. The CDR3 nucleotides are TGTGCCTGTGGAGGGACAGGAGCCTACGAGCAGTACTTC. Translated, it gives CACGGTGAYEQYF.

This clone was seen only a few times. The chain combines TRBV29-1 with TRBJ2-3; D is perhaps TRBD2 (5 bases). Germline assignment: CDR1 SQVTM and CDR2 ANQGSEA. V was shortened by 1 base and J by 4 bases, with 12 bases between the two germline ends. The CDR3 has 14 amino acids. The CDR3, as DNA: TGCAGCGTTGAAGGAGGGAGAGGTGCAGATACGCAGTATTTT. It yields the protein CSVEGGRGADTQYF.

The rearrangement joins TRBV9 to TRBJ2-7; 8 nucleotides line up with TRBD1. Germline assignment: CDR1 SGDLS and CDR2 YYNGEE. The CDR3 is made up of 15 amino acids. The trim removed 4 bases at V and 5 bases at J, leaving 11 bases unmatched. The CDR3 here is CASSSAGDRFHEQYF. In DNA form, the CDR3 reads TGTGCCAGCAGCTCCGCTGGGGACAGGTTCCACGAGCAGTACTTC.

The chain joins TRBV19 to TRBJ1-1; D is uncertain. This CDR3 region has 13 residues. Germline assignment: CDR1 LNHDA and CDR2 SQIVND (reference sequence). Trimming took 5 bases from V and 5 from J, leaving 12 bases between them. This chain's CDR3 is CASSLTHSTEAFF. The DNA for the CDR3 is TGTGCCAGTAGTCTGACACATTCGACTGAAGCTTTCTTT. The entire variable domain, with the rest obtained from reference TRBV19 and TRBJ1-1, is as follows: DGGITQSPKYLFRKEGQNVTLSCEQNLNHDAMYWYRQDPGQGLRLIYYSQIVNDFQKGDIAEGYSVSREKKESFPLTVTSAQKNPTAFYLCASSLTHSTEAFFGQGTRLTVV.

The chain has TRBV6-5 and TRBJ2-7; a weak D match, TRBD1 (6 bases). Trimming stripped 6 bases from V and 7 bases from J, with 10 bases between. This CDR3 has 11 residues. CDR1 and CDR2 (germline): MNHEY, SVGAGI. CDR3 amino acids: CASRGQREQYF. The CDR3, as DNA: TGTGCCAGCAGAGGACAGCGGGAGCAGTACTTC.

The rearrangement uses TRBV2 and TRBJ2-7, with 8 nucleotides matching TRBD2. The ends lost 3 bases at V and 2 bases at J; junction bases unmatched: 3. Germline V lookup: CDR1 SNHLY, CDR2 FYNNEI. The CDR3 is 14 amino acids. In DNA form, the CDR3 reads TGTGCCAGCAGTGAGGGTAGCGGGGCCTACGAGCAGTACTTC. This gives the protein CASSEGSGAYEQYF.

The gene calls are TRBV5-1 and TRBJ2-7; TRBD2 might be the D (6 bases). V dropped 5 bases and J dropped 2 bases, with 14 bases sitting between them. Germline CDR1 SGHRS, CDR2 YFSETQ. The length of the CDR3 is 14 residues. The CDR3 loop reads CASRSPGGPYEQYF. The CDR3 nucleotides are TGCGCCAGCAGGAGCCCAGGAGGGCCCTACGAGCAGTACTTC.

The gene calls are TRBV27 and TRBJ2-1; 8 positions match TRBD1. CDR3 length: 16 amino acids. Germline V gives CDR1 MNHEY, CDR2 SMNVEV (reference sequence). V dropped 3 bases and J dropped 2; count of bases not matched to a gene: 6. This chain's CDR3 is CASSFFGGQAYNEQFF. The CDR3 DNA sequence: TGTGCCAGCAGTTTTTTTGGGGGACAGGCCTACAATGAGCAGTTCTTC.

V and J are TRBV3-1 (or the pseudogene TRBV3-2) and TRBJ1-4; D might be TRBD1 (5 bases). Deletions cut 5 bases from V and 2 bases from J, with 12 bases between. The CDR3 covers 15 residues. Per germline, CDR1 LGHDT and CDR2 YNNKEL (reference sequence). CDR3: CASSAQGYTNEKLFF. The CDR3 region has the DNA TGTGCCAGCAGCGCTCAGGGTTACACTAATGAAAAACTGTTTTTT.

This clone came up once. The chain's CDR3 is CASSPQAGPNTEAFF. The CDR3 DNA follows: TGTGCCAGCTCACCACAGGCGGGGCCGAACACTGAAGCTTTCTTT. This sequence joins TRBV18 and TRBJ1-1; TRBD1 is a possible D gene (5 bases). The CDR3 loop spans 15 amino acids. CDR1 is KGHSH, CDR2 LQKENI, per germline. Trimming shortened V by 1 base and J by 1 base, and 10 bases separated the two germline ends.

In this sample, this clone turned up a few times. The rearrangement uses TRBV7-9 and TRBJ1-1; D unclear. Germline-derived CDR1 and CDR2 are SEHNR and FQNEAQ (reference sequence). V was clipped by 2 bases and J by 1 base, with 5 bases between them. The CDR3 is 13 amino acids. CDR3 DNA sequence: TGTGCCAGCAGCTTACAGGAGAACACTGAAGCTTTCTTT. It specifies CASSLQENTEAFF.

This CDR3 reads CASSKRQNNQPQHF. The CDR3 DNA reads TGTGCCAGCAGTAAGAGGCAGAATAATCAGCCCCAGCATTTT. This chain uses TRBV6-5 with TRBJ1-5; D ambiguous. Trimming stripped 5 bases from V and 4 bases from J, with 12 bases between. Germline V gene data show CDR1 as MNHEY and CDR2 as SVGAGI. The length of the CDR3 is 14 residues.

The gene calls are TRBV15 and TRBJ2-7; 9 bases are shared with TRBD2. The CDR3 loop spans 14 amino acids. V shed 2 bases, J shed 6 bases, and the junction held 5 bases outside the gene matches. Germline V CDR1 and CDR2: LNHNV, YYDKDF (reference sequence). Here the CDR3 reads CATSRSSGTREQYF. DNA of the CDR3: TGTGCCACCAGCAGATCTAGCGGGACGCGCGAGCAGTACTTC.

The chain has TRBV7-3 and TRBJ2-3, with a possible D match to TRBD1 (6 bases). There are 15 residues in the CDR3. Trimming stripped 8 bases from V and 0 bases from J, with 15 bases between. CDR1 is SGHTA and CDR2 is FQGTGA in the germline V gene. The CDR3, as DNA: TGTGCCAGCTCAAAGGGGGTTACTAGCACAGATACGCAGTATTTT. This sequence encodes CASSKGVTSTDTQYF.

This chain links TRBV9 with TRBJ2-1; D is possibly TRBD2 (6 bases). Germline lookup yields CDR1 SGDLS and CDR2 YYNGEE. V gave up 0 bases and J gave up 6 bases, with 13 bases separating them. The CDR3 length is 15 residues. The CDR3 loop reads CASSVDPLGGNEQFF. DNA of the CDR3: TGTGCCAGCAGCGTAGACCCGTTGGGGGGCAATGAGCAGTTCTTC.

This clone appeared a few times. This chain connects TRBV28 to TRBJ2-7, with TRBD2 identical over 7 bases. After removal of 3 bases from V and 0 bases from J, the junction contained 11 bases not matched to a gene. Germline CDR1 and CDR2: MDHEN and SYDVKM. CDR3 length: 17 amino acids. CDR3 nucleotides: TGTGCCAGCAGTTTCACTGAACTAGCGTGGGCCTCCTACGAGCAGTACTTC. It specifies CASSFTELAWASYEQYF.

This rearrangement joins TRBV30 to TRBJ2-7; the match to TRBD2 covers 11 bases. Per germline, CDR1 GTSNPN and CDR2 SVGIG (reference sequence). J was trimmed by 3 bases and V by 4 bases; bases with no gene match: 11. The CDR3 runs 16 residues. Here the CDR3 reads CAWKGLAGGYGYEQYF. CDR3 DNA: TGTGCCTGGAAGGGTCTAGCGGGAGGTTATGGCTACGAGCAGTACTTC.

CDR3 protein: CASRTGTSGSDEQFF. The CDR3 nucleotides are TGTGCCAGCAGGACCGGGACTAGCGGGAGCGATGAGCAGTTCTTC. The chain links TRBV6-5 to TRBJ2-1, with 14 nucleotides matching TRBD2. Germline V gene lookup returns CDR1 MNHEY and CDR2 SVGAGI. The CDR3 is 15 residues long. V was pared by 6 bases and J by 8 bases, with 6 bases of the junction left unmatched.

In its sample, this clone was seen a few times. The chain carries TRBV7-6 and TRBJ2-2; 10 bases are shared with TRBD2. V gave up 1 base and J gave up 6 bases; unmatched junction bases: 2. CDR3 size: 15 residues. Germline CDR1 reads SGHVS; CDR2 reads FNYEAQ. The CDR3 is CASSLELAGPGELFF. DNA for the CDR3: TGTGCCAGCAGCTTAGAACTAGCGGGACCCGGGGAGCTGTTTTTT.